One sample yielded the 6 T cell receptor beta chains listed below, sequenced in a study of T cells after posttransplantation cyclophosphamide (dated by TCRdb to 2016 to 2017). Library generation was performed with the immunoSEQ multiplex PCR assay. TCRdb carries this immuneACCESS record with in-frame sequences only. Its versions omit some clonotypes, under half of them owing to an unresolved V gene in the studies checked, with the rest unexplained. This sample has under 50,000 clones, none of them a singleton. Of the sample, 2.2% is held by the ten largest clones. The specimen sequenced was PBMCs. These receptors originate from a middle-aged man in good health, CMV-negative, and a related stem cell transplant donor.

This clone showed up many times. The chain has TRBV5-1 and TRBJ2-7; D is undetermined. V lost 2 bases and J 3 bases, leaving 6 bases between the germline ends. The CDR3 length is 12 residues. Per germline, CDR1 SGHRS and CDR2 YFSETQ. CDR3 DNA: TGCGCCAGCAGCTTCGGTAACTACGAGCAGTACTTC. It encodes CASSFGNYEQYF.

This clone was observed many times. The chain has TRBV19 and TRBJ2-6; TRBD1 matches 7 bases. Germline V gives CDR1 LNHDA, CDR2 SQIVND (reference sequence). J was trimmed by 4 bases and V by 8 bases; bases with no gene match: 8. The CDR3 is 15 amino acids. The CDR3 nucleotides are TGTGCCAGTCAGGACAGGCGTCTCGGGGCCAACGTCCTGACTTTC. Translating gives CASQDRRLGANVLTF.

This clone appeared many times. V is TRBV4-2 and J is TRBJ1-4, with TRBD1 as a possible D gene (5 bases). The germline CDR1 and CDR2 sequences are LGHNA and YNFKEQ. CDR3 length: 15 amino acids. With 2 bases removed from V and 5 bases from J, the gap between germline ends came to 12 bases. CDR3 sequence (DNA): TGTGCCAGCAGCCAACAATTAGGGGAAAATGAAAAACTGTTTTTT. This sequence encodes CASSQQLGENEKLFF.

This clone was picked up many times. V usage is TRBV7-9 and J usage is TRBJ1-4; TRBD1 matches 7 bases. This CDR3 region has 16 residues. V lost 1 base and J lost 3; bases outside the gene matches: 5. Germline V gene sequence: CDR1 SEHNR, CDR2 FQNEAQ (reference sequence). The CDR3 here is CASSLVLGQPNEKLFF. The CDR3 DNA reads TGTGCCAGCAGCTTAGTTTTGGGACAGCCTAATGAAAAACTGTTTTTT.

This clone was counted a few times. The chain combines TRBV23-1 with TRBJ2-3; 14 bases map to TRBD2. TRBV23-1 is assigned to the ORF class and has an uncertain function. The CDR3 is 24 residues long. Trimming cost V 0 bases and J 3 bases; bases outside gene matches: 23. For the CDR3, the DNA is TGCGCCAGCAGTCAATCGGGGGACGGGCCGAAGACTAGCGGGAGGGCATTTCTTACAGATACGCAGTATTTT. Encoded protein: CASSQSGDGPKTSGRAFLTDTQYF.

This clone was seen ten or more times. CDR3 residues: CASSPSRTLNTEAFF. The CDR3, as DNA: TGTGCCAGCTCACCGAGCCGGACACTGAACACTGAAGCTTTCTTT. The rearrangement joins TRBV18 to TRBJ1-1; TRBD1 is a possible D gene (5 bases). The V end lost 3 bases, the J end lost 0 bases, and 11 bases lay between the germline ends. From germline, CDR1 is KGHSH and CDR2 LQKENI. This CDR3 has 15 amino acids.